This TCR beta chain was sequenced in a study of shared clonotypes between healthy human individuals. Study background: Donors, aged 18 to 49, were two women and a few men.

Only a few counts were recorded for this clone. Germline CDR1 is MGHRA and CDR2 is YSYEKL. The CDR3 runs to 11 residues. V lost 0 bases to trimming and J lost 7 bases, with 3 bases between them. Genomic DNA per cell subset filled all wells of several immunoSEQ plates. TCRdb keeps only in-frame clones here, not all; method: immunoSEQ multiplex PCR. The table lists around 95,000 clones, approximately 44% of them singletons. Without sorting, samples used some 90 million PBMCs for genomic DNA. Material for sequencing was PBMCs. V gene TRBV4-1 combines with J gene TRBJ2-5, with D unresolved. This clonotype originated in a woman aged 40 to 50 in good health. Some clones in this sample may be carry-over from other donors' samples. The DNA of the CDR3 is TGCGCCAGCAGCCAAGACGCGACCCAGTACTTC. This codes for CASSQDATQYF.